The 11 T cell receptor beta chains in this list originate from one sample, sequenced in a study of shared clonotypes between healthy human individuals (dated by TCRdb to 2018 to 2021). Libraries were made using the immunoSEQ multiplex PCR assay. TCRdb carries this immuneACCESS record with in-frame sequences only. Its versions omit some clonotypes, under half of them owing to an unresolved V gene in the studies checked, with the rest unexplained. In this sample the table shows some 650,000 clones, approximately 97% of which occur a single time. The top ten hold 0.057% of the sample. Sequenced: naive CD4+ T cells sorted from blood. Taken with the paper, the label for cell subset or site translates to: CD45RA+ positively selected. All receptors derive from a woman aged 25-40 years in good health.

The chain employs TRBV7-2 and TRBJ1-1, with 7 bases fitting TRBD1. Germline-derived CDR1 and CDR2 are SGHTA and FQGNSA. The V and J ends lost 1 base and 3 bases, in that order; junction bases with no gene match: 8. The length of the CDR3 is 16 residues. CDR3 sequence: CASSLGGGGWDTEAFF. The CDR3, as DNA: TGTGCCAGCAGCTTAGGAGGAGGGGGCTGGGACACTGAAGCTTTCTTT.

The chain combines TRBV7-6 with TRBJ2-1; 8 nucleotides align to TRBD1. Germline values: CDR1 SGHVS, CDR2 FNYEAQ. J gave up 3 bases and V 5 bases, and 3 bases lay outside the gene matches. The CDR3 totals 14 residues. In nucleotides, the CDR3 is TGTGCCAGCAGCGCCGGACAGGGCTACAATGAGCAGTTCTTC. Its translation is CASSAGQGYNEQFF.

This sequence joins TRBV18 and TRBJ1-5, with D perhaps matching TRBD1 (6 bases). The CDR3 totals 13 residues. Germline V gene data show CDR1 as KGHSH and CDR2 as LQKENI. V was shortened by 4 bases and J by 4 bases, with 8 bases between the two germline ends. The CDR3 DNA follows: TGTGCCAGCTCACTCACAGGGAATCAGCCCCAGCATTTT. It translates to CASSLTGNQPQHF.

V is TRBV19 and J is TRBJ1-5; TRBD1 matches 7 bases. V was clipped by 4 bases and J by 7 bases; unmatched bases: 7. CDR3 length: 14 amino acids. Germline lookup yields CDR1 LNHDA and CDR2 SQIVND (reference sequence). The CDR3 loop reads CASSKEDRYQPQHF. The DNA for the CDR3 is TGTGCCAGTAGTAAAGAGGACAGGTACCAGCCCCAGCATTTT.

V usage is TRBV14 and J usage is TRBJ1-1; D is ambiguous. The CDR3 spans 13 residues. Germline V gene data show CDR1 as SGHDN and CDR2 as FVKESK. V was clipped by 2 bases and J by 4 bases, with 8 bases between them. The CDR3 protein is CASSQRWATEAFF. DNA for the CDR3: TGTGCCAGCAGCCAAAGATGGGCCACTGAAGCTTTCTTT. Variable domain in full (rest from reference TRBV14 and TRBJ1-1): EAGVTQFPSHSVIEKGQTVTLRCDPISGHDNLYWYRRVMGKEIKFLLHFVKESKQDESGMPNNRFLAERTGGTYSTLKVQPAELEDSGVYFCASSQRWATEAFFGQGTRLTVV.

This clone was seen only once. The chain uses TRBV4-2 and TRBJ2-1; D gene ambiguous. Trimming stripped 7 bases from V and 0 bases from J, with 13 bases between. Germline V gives CDR1 LGHNA, CDR2 YNFKEQ. The CDR3 extends over 15 amino acids. In nucleotides, the CDR3 is TGTGCCAGCATCCCACAGTGGGCCTCCTACAATGAGCAGTTCTTC. This translates into CASIPQWASYNEQFF.

The chain couples TRBV30 to TRBJ1-2, with D maybe TRBD1 (5 bases). Germline V CDR1 and CDR2: GTSNPN, SVGIG (reference sequence). The CDR3 covers 11 residues. V lost 5 bases to trimming and J lost 7 bases, with 11 bases between them. CDR3 bases: TGTGCCTGGGAGGGGTACGGTGGCTACACCTTC. It yields the protein CAWEGYGGYTF. Complete variable domain (other parts from reference TRBV30 and TRBJ1-2): SQTIHQWPATLVQPVGSPLSLECTVEGTSNPNLYWYRQAAGRGLQLLFYSVGIGQISSEVPQNLSASRPQDRQFILSSKKLLLSDSGFYLCAWEGYGGYTFGSGTRLTVV.

A single count supports this clone. This chain connects TRBV4-1 to TRBJ2-1; 10 bases are shared with TRBD2. J lost 0 bases, V lost 3 bases, and 17 bases had no gene match. CDR1 is MGHRA, CDR2 YSYEKL, per germline. The CDR3 has 21 residues. As DNA, the CDR3 is TGCGCCAGCAGCCACCCACCGGGGGCTAGCGGGAGCCATCGCTCCTACAATGAGCAGTTCTTC. This translates into CASSHPPGASGSHRSYNEQFF.

Only one count was recorded for this clone. The chain joins TRBV28 to TRBJ1-6; the match to TRBD1 covers 9 bases. CDR1 is MDHEN and CDR2 is SYDVKM in the germline V gene. The CDR3 totals 15 residues. V shed 3 bases, J shed 10 bases, and the junction held 7 bases outside the gene matches. The CDR3 here is CASSLSGQGDSPLHF. The CDR3 bases are TGTGCCAGCAGTTTGTCGGGACAGGGTGACTCACCCCTCCACTTT.

This chain links TRBV21-1 with TRBJ2-5; no DNA check was done on the table's D call, TRBD2. TRBV21-1 is shown as a pseudogene. The CDR3 covers 16 residues. In nucleotides, the CDR3 is TGTGCCAGCCTGGCCACTAGCGGGAGGACCAAAGAGACCCAGTACTTC. It yields the protein CASLATSGRTKETQYF.

The genes are TRBV10-2 and TRBJ2-3; D may be TRBD1 or TRBD2 (6 bases each). Germline V gene data show CDR1 as WSHSY and CDR2 as SAAADI. CDR3 length: 14 residues. Trimming removed 4 bases from V and 2 bases from J, with 10 bases in between. The CDR3 is CASSGGATTDTQYF. DNA for the CDR3: TGCGCCAGCAGTGGGGGGGCCACCACAGATACGCAGTATTTT.